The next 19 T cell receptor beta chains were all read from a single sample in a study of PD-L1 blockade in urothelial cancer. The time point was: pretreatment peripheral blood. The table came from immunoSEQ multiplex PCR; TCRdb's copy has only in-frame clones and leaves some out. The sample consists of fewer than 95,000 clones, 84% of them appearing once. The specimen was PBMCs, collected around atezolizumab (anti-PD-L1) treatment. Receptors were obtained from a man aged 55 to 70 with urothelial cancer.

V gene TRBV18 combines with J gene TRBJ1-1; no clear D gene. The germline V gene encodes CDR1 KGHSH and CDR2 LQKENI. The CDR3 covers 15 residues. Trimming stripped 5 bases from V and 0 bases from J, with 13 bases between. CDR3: CASSTGSQMNTEAFF. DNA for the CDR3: TGTGCCAGCTCAACGGGTTCCCAGATGAACACTGAAGCTTTCTTT.

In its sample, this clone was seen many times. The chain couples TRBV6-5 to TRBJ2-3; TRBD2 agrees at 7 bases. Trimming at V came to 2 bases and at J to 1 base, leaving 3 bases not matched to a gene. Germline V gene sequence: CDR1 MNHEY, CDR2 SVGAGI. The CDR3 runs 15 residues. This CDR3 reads CASSYNSGGTDTQYF. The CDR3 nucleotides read TGTGCCAGCAGTTACAACAGCGGGGGCACAGATACGCAGTATTTT.

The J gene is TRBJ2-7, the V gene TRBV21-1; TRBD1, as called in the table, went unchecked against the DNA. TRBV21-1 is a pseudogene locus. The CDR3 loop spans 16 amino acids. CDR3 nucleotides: TGTGCCAGCAGCCTACGCCCCCGGGACAGGGACTACGAGCAGTACTTC. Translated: CASSLRPRDRDYEQYF.

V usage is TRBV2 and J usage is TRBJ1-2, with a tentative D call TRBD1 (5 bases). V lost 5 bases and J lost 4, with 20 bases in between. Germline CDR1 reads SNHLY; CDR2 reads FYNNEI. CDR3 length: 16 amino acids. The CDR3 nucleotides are TGTGCCAGCAGTCCCCGGGGGGACGGATCGGGCTATGGCTACACCTTC. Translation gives CASSPRGDGSGYGYTF.

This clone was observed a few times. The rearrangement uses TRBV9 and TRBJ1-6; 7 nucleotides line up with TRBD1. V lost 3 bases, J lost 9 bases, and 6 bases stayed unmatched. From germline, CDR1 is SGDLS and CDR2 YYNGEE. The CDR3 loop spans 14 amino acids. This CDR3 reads CASSARDRFSPLHF. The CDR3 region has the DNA TGTGCCAGCAGCGCCCGGGACAGATTTTCACCCCTCCACTTT.

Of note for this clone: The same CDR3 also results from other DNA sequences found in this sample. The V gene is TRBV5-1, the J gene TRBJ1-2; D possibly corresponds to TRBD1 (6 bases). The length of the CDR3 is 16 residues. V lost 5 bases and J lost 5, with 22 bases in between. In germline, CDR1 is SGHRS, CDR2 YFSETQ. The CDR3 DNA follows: TGCGCCAGCAGAGAAGAACTAGTAAGGACAGATTATGGCTACACCTTC. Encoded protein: CASREELVRTDYGYTF.

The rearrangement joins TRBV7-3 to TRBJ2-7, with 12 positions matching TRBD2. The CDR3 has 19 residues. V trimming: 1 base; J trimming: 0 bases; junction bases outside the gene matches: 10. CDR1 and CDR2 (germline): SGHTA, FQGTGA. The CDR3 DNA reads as TGTGCCAGCAGCTTAAGAGCGACTAGCGGGGGCGAATTCTCCTACGAGCAGTACTTC. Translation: CASSLRATSGGEFSYEQYF. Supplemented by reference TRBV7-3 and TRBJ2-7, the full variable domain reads GAGVSQTPSNKVTEKGKYVELRCDPISGHTALYWYRQSLGQGPEFLIYFQGTGAADDSGLPNDRFFAVRPEGSVSTLKIQRTERGDSAVYLCASSLRATSGGEFSYEQYFGPGTRLTVT.

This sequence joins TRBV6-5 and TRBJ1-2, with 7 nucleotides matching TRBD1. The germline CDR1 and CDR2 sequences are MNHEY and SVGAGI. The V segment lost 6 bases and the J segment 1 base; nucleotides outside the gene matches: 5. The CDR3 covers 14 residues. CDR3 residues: CASSGTAGNYGYTF. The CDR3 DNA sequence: TGTGCCAGCAGCGGGACAGCTGGTAACTATGGCTACACCTTC.

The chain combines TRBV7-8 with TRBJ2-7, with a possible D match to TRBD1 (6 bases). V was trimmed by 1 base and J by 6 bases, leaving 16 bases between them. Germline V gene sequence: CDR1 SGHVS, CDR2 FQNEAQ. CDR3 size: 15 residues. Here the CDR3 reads CASSLVTPGESEQYF. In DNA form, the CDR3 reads TGTGCCAGCAGCTTAGTTACGCCAGGGGAGAGCGAGCAGTACTTC.

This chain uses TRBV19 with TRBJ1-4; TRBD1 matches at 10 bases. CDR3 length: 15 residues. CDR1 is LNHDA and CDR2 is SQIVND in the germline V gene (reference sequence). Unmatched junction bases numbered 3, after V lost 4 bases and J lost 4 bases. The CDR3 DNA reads TGTGCCAGTAGTAGCGACAGGGGGCTTAATGAAAAACTGTTTTTT. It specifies CASSSDRGLNEKLFF.

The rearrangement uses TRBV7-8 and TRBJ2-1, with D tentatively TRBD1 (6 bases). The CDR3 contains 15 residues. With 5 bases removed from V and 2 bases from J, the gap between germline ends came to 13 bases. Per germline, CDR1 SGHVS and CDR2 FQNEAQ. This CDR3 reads CASSPTGFTYNEQFF. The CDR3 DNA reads TGTGCCAGCAGCCCCACAGGGTTTACCTACAATGAGCAGTTCTTC.

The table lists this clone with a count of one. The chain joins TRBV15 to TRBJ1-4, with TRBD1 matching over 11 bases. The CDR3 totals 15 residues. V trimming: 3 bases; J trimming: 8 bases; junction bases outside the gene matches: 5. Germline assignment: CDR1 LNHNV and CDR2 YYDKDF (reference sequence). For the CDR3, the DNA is TGTGCCACCAGCAGTGGGGACAGGGGGAACGAAAAACTGTTTTTT. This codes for CATSSGDRGNEKLFF.

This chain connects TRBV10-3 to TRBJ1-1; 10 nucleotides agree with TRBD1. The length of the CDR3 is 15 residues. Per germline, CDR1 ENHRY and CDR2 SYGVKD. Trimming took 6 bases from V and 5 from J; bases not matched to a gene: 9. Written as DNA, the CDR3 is TGTGCCATCAGCAAATCCGGGACAGGGGATACTGAAGCTTTCTTT. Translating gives CAISKSGTGDTEAFF.

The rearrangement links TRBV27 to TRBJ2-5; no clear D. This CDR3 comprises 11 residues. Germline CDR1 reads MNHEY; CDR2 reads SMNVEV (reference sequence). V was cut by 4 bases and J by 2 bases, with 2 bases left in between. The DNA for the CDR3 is TGTGCCAGCAGTTCTCAAGAGACCCAGTACTTC. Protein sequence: CASSSQETQYF.

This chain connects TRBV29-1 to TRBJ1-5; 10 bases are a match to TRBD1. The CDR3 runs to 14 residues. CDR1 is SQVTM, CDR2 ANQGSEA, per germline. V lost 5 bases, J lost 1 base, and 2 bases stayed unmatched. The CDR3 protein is CSVRTGGSNQPQHF. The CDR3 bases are TGCAGCGTTAGGACAGGGGGGAGCAATCAGCCCCAGCATTTT.

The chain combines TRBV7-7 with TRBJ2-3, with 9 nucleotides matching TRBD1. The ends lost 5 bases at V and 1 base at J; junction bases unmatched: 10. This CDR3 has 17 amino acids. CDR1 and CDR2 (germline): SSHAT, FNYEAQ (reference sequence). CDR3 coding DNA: TGTGCCAGCAGCCCCGGGACAGGGTTTTTAGGCACAGATACGCAGTATTTT. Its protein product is CASSPGTGFLGTDTQYF.

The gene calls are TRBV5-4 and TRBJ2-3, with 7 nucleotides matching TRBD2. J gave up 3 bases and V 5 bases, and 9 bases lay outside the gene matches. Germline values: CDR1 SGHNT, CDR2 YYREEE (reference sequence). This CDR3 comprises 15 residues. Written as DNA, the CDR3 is TGTGCCAGCAGATTAGGTAGCGGGTCAACAGATACGCAGTATTTT. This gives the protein CASRLGSGSTDTQYF.

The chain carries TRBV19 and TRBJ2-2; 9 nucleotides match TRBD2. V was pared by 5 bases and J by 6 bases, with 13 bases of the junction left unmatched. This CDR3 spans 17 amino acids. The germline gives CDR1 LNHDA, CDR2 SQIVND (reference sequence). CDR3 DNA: TGTGCCAGTAGTCCTAAAAGCGGGGGGATGGGGGCCGGGGAGCTGTTTTTT. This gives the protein CASSPKSGGMGAGELFF. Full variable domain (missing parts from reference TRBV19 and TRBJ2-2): DGGITQSPKYLFRKEGQNVTLSCEQNLNHDAMYWYRQDPGQGLRLIYYSQIVNDFQKGDIAEGYSVSREKKESFPLTVTSAQKNPTAFYLCASSPKSGGMGAGELFFGEGSRLTVL.

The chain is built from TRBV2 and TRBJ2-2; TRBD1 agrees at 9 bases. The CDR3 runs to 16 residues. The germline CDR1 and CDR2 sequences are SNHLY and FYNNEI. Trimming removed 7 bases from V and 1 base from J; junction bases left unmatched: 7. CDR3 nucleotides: TGTGCCAGCAACTTACAGGGGGCTCTGAACACCGGGGAGCTGTTTTTT. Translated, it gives CASNLQGALNTGELFF.